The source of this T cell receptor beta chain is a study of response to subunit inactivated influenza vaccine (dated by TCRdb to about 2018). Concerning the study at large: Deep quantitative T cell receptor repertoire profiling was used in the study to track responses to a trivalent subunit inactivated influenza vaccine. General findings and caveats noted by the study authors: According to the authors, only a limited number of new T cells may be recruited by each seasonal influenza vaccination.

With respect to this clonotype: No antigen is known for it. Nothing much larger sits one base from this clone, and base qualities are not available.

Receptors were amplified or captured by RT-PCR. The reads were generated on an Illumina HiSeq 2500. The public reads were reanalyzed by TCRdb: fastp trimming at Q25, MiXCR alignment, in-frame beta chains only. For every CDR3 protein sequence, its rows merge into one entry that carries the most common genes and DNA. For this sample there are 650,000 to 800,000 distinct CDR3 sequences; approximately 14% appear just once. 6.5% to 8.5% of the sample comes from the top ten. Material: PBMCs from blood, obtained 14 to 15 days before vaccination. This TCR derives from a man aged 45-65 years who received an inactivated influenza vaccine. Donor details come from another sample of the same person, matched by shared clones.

In nucleotides, the sequence is TGTGCCAGCAGTCACAGGGCTAGCGGGAGGACCCCCTACGAGCAGTACTTC. Translated, this is CASSHRASGRTPYEQYF. The rearrangement joined TRBV6-2 or TRBV6-3 to TRBJ2-7; TRBD2 matches 11 bases in the middle. The CDR3 goes from the cysteine to the phenylalanine over 17 residues. Only the CDR3 region is kept as DNA, spanning 51 bases read in frame from base 1. Germline trimming amounts to 5 bases on V and 2 bases on J, with 11 as the count of junction bases outside the gene matches. For CDR1 and CDR2, the germline V gene lists MNHEY and SVGEGT.